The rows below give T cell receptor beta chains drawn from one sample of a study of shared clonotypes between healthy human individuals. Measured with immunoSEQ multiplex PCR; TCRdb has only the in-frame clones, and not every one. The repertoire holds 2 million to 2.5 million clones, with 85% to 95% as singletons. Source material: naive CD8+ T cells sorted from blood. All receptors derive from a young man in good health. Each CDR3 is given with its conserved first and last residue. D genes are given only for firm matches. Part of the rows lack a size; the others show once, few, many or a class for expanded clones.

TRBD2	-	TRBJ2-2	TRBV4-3	CASSQEGGRTTGELFF	TGCGCCAGCAGCCAAGAGGGCGGGAGGACCACCGGGGAGCTGTTTTTT
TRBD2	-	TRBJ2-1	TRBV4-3	CASSQDPGEGHNEQFF	TGCGCCAGCAGCCAAGATCCGGGGGAGGGCCACAATGAGCAGTTCTTC
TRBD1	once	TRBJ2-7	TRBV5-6	CASSPGTGHYEQYF	TGTGCCAGCAGCCCCGGGACAGGGCATTACGAGCAGTACTTC
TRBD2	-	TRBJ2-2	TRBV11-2	CASSLSLAGPGELFF	TGTGCCAGCAGCTTATCTCTAGCGGGACCTGGGGAGCTGTTTTTT
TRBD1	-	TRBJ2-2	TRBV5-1	CASSLGQGGNRELFF	TGCGCCAGCAGCTTGGGACAGGGTGGAAATCGGGAGCTGTTTTTT
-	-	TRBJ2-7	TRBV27	CASSDSLSYEQYF	TGTGCCAGCAGCGACAGTCTCTCCTACGAGCAGTACTTC
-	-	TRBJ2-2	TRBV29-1	CSVFSRDGVTGELFF	TGCAGCGTCTTTTCCCGGGACGGAGTCACCGGGGAGCTGTTTTTT
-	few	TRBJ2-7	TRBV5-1	CASSLEGYEQYF	TGCGCCAGCAGCTTGGAGGGGTACGAGCAGTACTTC
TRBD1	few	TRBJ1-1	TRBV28	CASSHRGNTEAFF	TGTGCCAGCAGTCACAGGGGGAACACTGAAGCTTTCTTT
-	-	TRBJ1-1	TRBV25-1	CASSEVRAGDTEAFF	TGTGCCAGCAGTGAAGTCAGGGCGGGGGACACTGAAGCTTTCTTT
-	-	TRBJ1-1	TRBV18	CASSLTARTEAFF	TGTGCCAGCTCCCTGACCGCCCGGACTGAAGCTTTCTTT
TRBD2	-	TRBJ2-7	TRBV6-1	CASSILGGDYEQYF	TGTGCCAGCAGCATCCTGGGGGGGGATTACGAGCAGTACTTC
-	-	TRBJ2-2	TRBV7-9	CASSLVQGITGELFF	TGTGCCAGCAGCTTAGTACAGGGAATTACCGGGGAGCTGTTTTTT
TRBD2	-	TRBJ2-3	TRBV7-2	CASSLVAGGYTDTQYF	TGTGCCAGCAGCTTAGTAGCGGGGGGATACACAGATACGCAGTATTTT
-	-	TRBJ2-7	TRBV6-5	CASSYLGVDEQYF	TGTGCCAGCAGTTACCTCGGAGTCGACGAGCAGTACTTC
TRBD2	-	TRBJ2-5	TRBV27	CASSSTLAGVFETQYF	TGTGCCAGCAGTTCTACACTAGCGGGCGTTTTCGAGACCCAGTACTTC
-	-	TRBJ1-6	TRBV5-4	CASSMLGDSLYGSYNSPLHF	TGTGCCAGCAGCATGTTGGGTGACAGTTTGTATGGGTCCTATAATTCACCCCTCCACTTT
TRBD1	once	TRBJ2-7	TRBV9	CASSVYRDRVDEQYF	TGTGCCAGCAGCGTCTACCGGGACAGGGTGGACGAGCAGTACTTC
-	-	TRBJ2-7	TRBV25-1	CATRDRTYEQYF	TGTGCCACCAGGGACCGAACCTACGAGCAGTACTTC
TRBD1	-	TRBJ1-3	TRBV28	CASSLGQGLGNTIYF	TGTGCCAGCAGTTTGGGACAGGGACTTGGAAACACCATATATTTT
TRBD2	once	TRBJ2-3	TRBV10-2	CASSETSGGSDTQYF	TGCGCCAGCAGTGAGACTAGCGGGGGGTCAGATACGCAGTATTTT
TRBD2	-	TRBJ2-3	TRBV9	CASSVRLAGPTDTQYF	TGTGCCAGCAGCGTACGGCTAGCGGGGCCCACAGATACGCAGTATTTT
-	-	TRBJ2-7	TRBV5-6	CASSTGLSTYEQYF	TGTGCCAGCAGCACGGGCCTCAGTACCTACGAGCAGTACTTC
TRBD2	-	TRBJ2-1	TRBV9	CASSPSGMSHNEQFF	TGTGCCAGCAGCCCCAGCGGGATGAGCCACAATGAGCAGTTCTTC
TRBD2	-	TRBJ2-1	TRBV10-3	CAISEGLAAYNEQFF	TGTGCCATCAGTGAGGGTCTAGCGGCCTACAATGAGCAGTTCTTC
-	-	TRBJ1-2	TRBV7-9	CASSPGGPGENGYTF	TGTGCCAGCAGCCCGGGGGGTCCTGGAGAGAATGGCTACACCTTC
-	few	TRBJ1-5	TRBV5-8	CASSYNQGNQPQHF	TGTGCCAGCAGTTATAACCAAGGGAATCAGCCCCAGCATTTT
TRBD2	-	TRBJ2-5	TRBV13	CASSKAGGEETQYF	TGTGCCAGCAGCAAAGCGGGGGGGGAAGAGACCCAGTACTTC
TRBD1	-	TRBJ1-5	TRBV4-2	CASSYRGQPQHF	TGTGCCAGCAGCTACAGGGGTCAGCCCCAGCATTTT
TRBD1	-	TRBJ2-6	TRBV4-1	CASSLPQGASSGANVLTF	TGCGCCAGCAGCCTCCCACAGGGGGCGAGCTCTGGGGCCAACGTCCTGACTTTC
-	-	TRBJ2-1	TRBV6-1	CASTPSSIGQFF	TGTGCCAGCACTCCGAGCTCAATTGGGCAGTTCTTC
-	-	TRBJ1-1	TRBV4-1	CASSLVGGTEAFF	TGCGCCAGCAGCTTAGTAGGGGGCACTGAAGCTTTCTTT
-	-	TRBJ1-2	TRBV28	CASSPGGYGYTF	TGTGCCAGCAGCCCGGGGGGCTATGGCTACACCTTC
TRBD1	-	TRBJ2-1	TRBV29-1	CSAEHGQGLNEQFF	TGCAGCGCCGAGCACGGACAGGGTTTAAATGAGCAGTTCTTC
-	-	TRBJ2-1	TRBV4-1	CASSLPSGISYNEQFF	TGCGCCAGCAGCCTCCCTTCGGGGATCTCCTACAATGAGCAGTTCTTC
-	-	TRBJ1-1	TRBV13	CASSLEGGGYTEAFF	TGTGCCAGCAGCTTAGAGGGGGGAGGATACACTGAAGCTTTCTTT
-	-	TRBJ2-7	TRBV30	CAWRSGVSYDEQYF	TGTGCCTGGAGATCAGGGGTAAGCTATGACGAGCAGTACTTC
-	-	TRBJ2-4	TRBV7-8	CASSLAAYSSKNIQYF	TGTGCCAGCAGCTTAGCAGCCTACAGTTCCAAAAACATTCAGTACTTC
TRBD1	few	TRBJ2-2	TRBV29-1	CSAGTGDTGELFF	TGCAGCGCCGGGACAGGGGACACCGGGGAGCTGTTTTTT
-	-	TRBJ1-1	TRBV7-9	CASSSSSGAEAFF	TGTGCCAGCAGCTCTTCATCAGGGGCTGAAGCTTTCTTT